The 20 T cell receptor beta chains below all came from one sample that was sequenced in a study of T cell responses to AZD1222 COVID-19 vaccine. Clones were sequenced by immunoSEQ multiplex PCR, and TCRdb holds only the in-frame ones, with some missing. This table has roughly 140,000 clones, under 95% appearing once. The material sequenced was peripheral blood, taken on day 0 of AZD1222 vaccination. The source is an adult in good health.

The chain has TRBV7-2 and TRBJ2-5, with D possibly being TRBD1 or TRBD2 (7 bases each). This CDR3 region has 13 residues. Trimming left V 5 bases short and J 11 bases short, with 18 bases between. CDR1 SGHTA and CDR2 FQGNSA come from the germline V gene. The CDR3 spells CASSNGGMTGQYF. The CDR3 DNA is TGTGCCAGCAGCAACGGGGGGATGACAGGGCAGTACTTC.

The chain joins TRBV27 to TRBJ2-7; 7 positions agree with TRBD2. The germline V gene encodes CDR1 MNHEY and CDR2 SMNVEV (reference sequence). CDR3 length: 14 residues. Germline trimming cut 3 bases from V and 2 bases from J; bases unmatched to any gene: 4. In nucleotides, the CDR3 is TGTGCCAGCAGTTTGGGGGGGAGGCCCTACGAGCAGTACTTC. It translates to CASSLGGRPYEQYF.

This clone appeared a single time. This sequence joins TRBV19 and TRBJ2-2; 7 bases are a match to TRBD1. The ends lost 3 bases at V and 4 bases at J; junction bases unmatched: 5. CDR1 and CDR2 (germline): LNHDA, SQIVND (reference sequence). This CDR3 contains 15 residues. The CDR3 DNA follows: TGTGCCAGTAGTATCGAGGGGGCGGGCACCGGGGAGCTGTTTTTT. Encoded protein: CASSIEGAGTGELFF.

CDR3 DNA sequence: TGTGCCACGGGACAGGGAGCCTACGAGCAGTACTTC. Its translation is CATGQGAYEQYF. The chain is built from TRBV28 and TRBJ2-7; TRBD1 agrees at 9 bases. Germline V CDR1 and CDR2: MDHEN, SYDVKM. After removal of 10 bases from V and 2 bases from J, the junction contained 3 bases not matched to a gene. This CDR3 has 12 amino acids.

The CDR3 reads CASSALGETQYF. The DNA of the CDR3 is TGTGCCAGCAGCGCCCTTGGAGAGACCCAGTACTTC. The chain has TRBV12-3 or TRBV12-4 and TRBJ2-5; no definite D call. The CDR3 runs 12 residues. Trimming stripped 6 bases from V and 4 bases from J, with 9 bases between.

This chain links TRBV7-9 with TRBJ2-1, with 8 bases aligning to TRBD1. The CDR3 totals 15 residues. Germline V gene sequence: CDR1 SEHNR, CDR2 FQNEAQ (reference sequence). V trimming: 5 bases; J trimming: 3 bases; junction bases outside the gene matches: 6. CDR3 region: CASSRQGQDYNEQFF. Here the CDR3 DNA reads TGTGCCAGCAGCAGACAGGGACAGGACTACAATGAGCAGTTCTTC.

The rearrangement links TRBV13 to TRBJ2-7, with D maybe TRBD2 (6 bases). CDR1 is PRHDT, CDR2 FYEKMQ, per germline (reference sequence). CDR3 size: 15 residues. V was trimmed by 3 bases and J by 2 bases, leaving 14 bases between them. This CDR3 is CASSLGSAGPYEQYF. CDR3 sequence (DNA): TGTGCCAGCAGCTTGGGCTCCGCGGGACCCTACGAGCAGTACTTC. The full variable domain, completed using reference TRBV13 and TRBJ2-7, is AAGVIQSPRHLIKEKRETATLKCYPIPRHDTVYWYQQGPGQDPQFLISFYEKMQSDKGSIPDRFSAQQFSDYHSELNMSSLELGDSALYFCASSLGSAGPYEQYFGPGTRLTVT.

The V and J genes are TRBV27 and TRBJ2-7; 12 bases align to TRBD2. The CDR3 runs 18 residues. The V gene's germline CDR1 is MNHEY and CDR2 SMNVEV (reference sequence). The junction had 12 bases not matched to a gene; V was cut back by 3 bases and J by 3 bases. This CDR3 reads CASSLASGREINDYEQYF. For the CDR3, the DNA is TGTGCCAGCAGTTTGGCTAGCGGGAGGGAAATTAACGACTACGAGCAGTACTTC.

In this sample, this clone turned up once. CDR3 residues: CASSMPSPGKGSYNEQFF. DNA for the CDR3: TGTGCCAGTAGTATGCCTTCCCCAGGGAAAGGTTCCTACAATGAGCAGTTCTTC. The gene calls are TRBV19 and TRBJ2-1, with a tentative D call TRBD1 (5 bases). Trimming left V 3 bases short and J 1 base short, with 19 bases between. CDR1 and CDR2 (germline): LNHDA, SQIVND (reference sequence). CDR3 length: 18 amino acids.

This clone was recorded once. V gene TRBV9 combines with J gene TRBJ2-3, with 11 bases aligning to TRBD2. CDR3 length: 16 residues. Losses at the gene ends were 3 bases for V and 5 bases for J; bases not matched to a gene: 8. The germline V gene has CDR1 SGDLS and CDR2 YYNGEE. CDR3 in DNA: TGTGCCAGCAGCGCCGGGACTAGCGGTTTGGGAGATACGCAGTATTTT. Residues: CASSAGTSGLGDTQYF. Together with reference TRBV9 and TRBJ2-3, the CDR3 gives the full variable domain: DSGVTQTPKHLITATGQRVTLRCSPRSGDLSVYWYQQSLDQGLQFLIQYYNGEERAKGNILERFSAQQFPDLHSELNLSSLELGDSALYFCASSAGTSGLGDTQYFGPGTRLTVL.

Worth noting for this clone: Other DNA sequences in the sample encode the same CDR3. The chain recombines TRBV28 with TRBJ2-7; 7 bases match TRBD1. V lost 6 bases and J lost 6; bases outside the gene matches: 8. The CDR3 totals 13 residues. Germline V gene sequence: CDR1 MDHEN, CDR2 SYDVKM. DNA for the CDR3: TGTGCCAGCAGCCTCCCCGGACAGGTCGAGCAGTACTTC. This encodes CASSLPGQVEQYF.

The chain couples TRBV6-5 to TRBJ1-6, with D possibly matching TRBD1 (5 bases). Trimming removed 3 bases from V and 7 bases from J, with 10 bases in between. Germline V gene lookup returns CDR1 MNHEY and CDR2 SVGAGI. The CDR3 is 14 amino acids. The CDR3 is CASSYGTLNSPLHF. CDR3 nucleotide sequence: TGTGCCAGCAGTTATGGGACGTTGAATTCACCCCTCCACTTT.

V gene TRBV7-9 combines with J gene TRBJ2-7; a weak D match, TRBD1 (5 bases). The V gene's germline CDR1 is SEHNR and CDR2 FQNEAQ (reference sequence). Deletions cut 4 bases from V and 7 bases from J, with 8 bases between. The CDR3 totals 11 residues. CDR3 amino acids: CASSSRTEQYF. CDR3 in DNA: TGTGCCAGCAGCTCCCGGACAGAGCAGTACTTC.

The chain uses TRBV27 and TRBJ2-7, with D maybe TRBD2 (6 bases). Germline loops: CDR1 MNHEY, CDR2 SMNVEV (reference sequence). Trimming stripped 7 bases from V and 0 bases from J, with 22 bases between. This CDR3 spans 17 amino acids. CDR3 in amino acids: CASTPIGSGPSSYEQYF. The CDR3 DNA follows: TGTGCCAGCACTCCAATAGGGAGCGGGCCGAGCTCCTACGAGCAGTACTTC.

This CDR3 reads CAISEPRPSVVVNEQFF. CDR3 coding DNA: TGTGCCATCAGTGAGCCCCGACCTAGCGTCGTAGTCAATGAGCAGTTCTTC. The chain employs TRBV10-3 and TRBJ2-1; D might be TRBD2 (6 bases). Deletions cut 2 bases from V and 6 bases from J, with 20 bases between. CDR1 ENHRY and CDR2 SYGVKD come from the germline V gene. This CDR3 spans 17 amino acids.

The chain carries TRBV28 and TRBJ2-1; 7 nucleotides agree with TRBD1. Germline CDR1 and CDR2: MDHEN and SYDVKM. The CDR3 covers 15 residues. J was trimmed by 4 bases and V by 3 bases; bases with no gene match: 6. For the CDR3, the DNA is TGTGCCAGCAGTTTTCCCCAGACAGGGTACAATGAGCAGTTCTTC. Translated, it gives CASSFPQTGYNEQFF.

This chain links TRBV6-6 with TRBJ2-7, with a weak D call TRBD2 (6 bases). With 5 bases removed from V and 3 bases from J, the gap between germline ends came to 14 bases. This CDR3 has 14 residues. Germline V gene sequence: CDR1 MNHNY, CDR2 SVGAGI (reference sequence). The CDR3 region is CASSLLGEVYEQYF. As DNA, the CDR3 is TGTGCCAGCAGTCTACTAGGGGAGGTCTACGAGCAGTACTTC.

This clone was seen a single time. CDR3 region: CASSQDDRPQETQYF. The CDR3 bases are TGTGCCAGCAGCCAAGATGACCGGCCCCAAGAGACCCAGTACTTC. The chain has TRBV4-2 and TRBJ2-5, with D hard to call. V lost 0 bases to trimming and J lost 1 base, with 9 bases between them. The germline V gene encodes CDR1 LGHNA and CDR2 YNFKEQ. The CDR3 extends over 15 amino acids.

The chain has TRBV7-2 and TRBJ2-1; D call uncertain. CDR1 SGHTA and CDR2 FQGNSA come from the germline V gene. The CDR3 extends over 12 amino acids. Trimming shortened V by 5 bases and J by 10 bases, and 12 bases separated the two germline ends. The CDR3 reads CASSPAGREQFF. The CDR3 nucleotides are TGTGCCAGCAGCCCAGCAGGACGGGAGCAGTTCTTC.

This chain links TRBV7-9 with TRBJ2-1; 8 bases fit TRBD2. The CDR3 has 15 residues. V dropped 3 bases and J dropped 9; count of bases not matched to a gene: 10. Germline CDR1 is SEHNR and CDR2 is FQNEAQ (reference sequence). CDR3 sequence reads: CASSFWPSGFGEQFF. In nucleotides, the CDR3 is TGTGCCAGCAGCTTTTGGCCTAGCGGGTTCGGTGAGCAGTTCTTC.